This TCR beta chain was identified in a study of T cell responses to AZD1222 COVID-19 vaccine (dated by TCRdb to the early 2020s). Study-level background: AZD1222 recipients with second doses at about 4 weeks or about 12 weeks were pooled, because spike-specific TCR depth and breadth did not differ between schedules. Enrollment into the trials was organized by age into subgroups of 18-55, 56-69 and 70-plus years, and those subgroups contained approximately 160, 26 and 62 TCR-sequenced participants, respectively. A total of more than 230 trial participants underwent TCR sequencing, of whom 200 to 220 had received two doses of AZD1222 and about 26 had received two doses of the MenACWY control vaccine.

Comments on this clone: No antigen is known for it. No base-level quality is on record; no much larger clone is a single base apart.

The sample's time point, from its label and the paper: baseline before first vaccination. Vaccinee samples came from UK trials COV001 and COV002, including a single-blind randomized controlled phase 2/3 trial of AZD1222 (ChAdOx1 nCoV-19) in healthy adults. For TCRbeta chain sequencing, PBMC samples from trial participants were taken at day 0 and at day 28 after the second dose. General findings and caveats noted by the study authors: The vaccine-associated CD4 TCRs covered the entire spike protein, and the dominant responses fell in regions 160-218 and 743-854. Because no day 14 peak-response samples were available, the repertoires could be characterized only after the peak T cell response. Nearly half of unique spike-specific TCRs reportedly recognized epitopes outside regions mutated in the B.1.351 and B.1.1.7 variants. Conclusions about previously exposed vaccinees are limited because only five to seven AZD1222 recipients were SARS-CoV-2 seropositive at baseline. Participants were mostly white British and included more females than males, and it was suggested by the authors that clonal diversity may have been underestimated. In the small 56-69-year group, the increase in depth fell short of significance, most likely because of low power. A significant rise in spike-specific TCR breadth and depth was observed after two AZD1222 doses relative to day 0 and relative to MenACWY recipients.

The CDR3 regions of human TCRbeta chains were subjected to immunosequencing. As for the authors' bioinformatics: Repertoire TCRs were checked for matches against a reference library of SARS-CoV-2-specific TCRs that had been generated using the MIRA antigen-specificity platform. Breadth was defined as the fraction of unique TCRs that were SARS-CoV-2-associated, and depth was defined as the fraction of total T cells that were SARS-CoV-2-associated. Each spike-specific TCR was assigned to its reactive spike region and to a CD4 or CD8 class using the MIRA data. Log10-transformed breadth and depth values were compared by one-way ANOVA with Sidak's multiple comparisons tests. The table was pulled from immuneACCESS by TCRdb, which kept in-frame rearrangements only. Such tables lose some clones; where checked, under half of the loss comes from unresolved V genes, and the rest has no known cause. The DNA was the basis for D and trimming; V, J and clone size are from that table. The sample has some 99,000 clones on record, about 88% of them singletons. Jointly, the top ten make up approximately 15% of the sample.

The clonotype was recovered from an adult in good health. The specimen was peripheral blood, collected on day 0 of AZD1222 vaccination.

The base sequence is TGTGCCAGCAGCCCAGAGGCGCCAGGGACGGGCGGCTACACCTTC. It codes for CASSPEAPGTGGYTF. The chain is assembled from TRBV3-1 (or the pseudogene TRBV3-2) and TRBJ1-2, with TRBD1 tentatively as D gene (5 bases match). The junction shows trimming of 4 bases on V and 8 bases on J, plus 20 bases between the germline ends. The CDR3 spans 15 residues, from the cysteine through the phenylalanine. Kept here is only the CDR3 DNA, which spans 45 bases and is read in frame from base 1. Via the germline V gene (reference sequence), CDR1 is LGHDT and CDR2 YNNKEL.